This T cell receptor (beta chain) was observed in a study of blood T cell repertoires in COVID-19. The V end lost 10 bases, the J end lost 0 bases, and 4 bases lay between the germline ends. This CDR3 is 11 amino acids long. Germline loops: CDR1 MNHEY, CDR2 SMNVEV (reference sequence). Measured with immunoSEQ multiplex PCR; TCRdb has only the in-frame clones, and not every one. The table shows about 60,000 clones, with approximately 82% occurring only once. The chain carries TRBV27 and TRBJ1-3, with no clear D. Sequencing was performed on peripheral blood. This clonotype was sampled from a man between 60 and 75 years old with acute or convalescent COVID-19. This CDR3 reads CATFSGNTIYF. CDR3 bases: TGTGCCACATTCTCTGGAAACACCATATATTTT.